This passage covers 32 T cell receptor beta chains from one sample sequenced in a study of PD-1 blockade in classical Hodgkin lymphoma (dated by TCRdb to 2019 to 2021). The sample's time point label, in plain terms: cycle 2 day 1 (C2D1) of nivolumab. Every trial patient had relapsed following autologous stem cell transplantation, and prior brentuximab vedotin exposure was what differed among cohorts A, B and C. Library creation used the immunoSEQ multiplex PCR assay. TCRdb obtained this table from immuneACCESS and retained in-frame rearrangements with V and J assigned. These tables miss some clones; where compared with another copy, unresolved V genes account for less than half of the shortfall, and the remainder is unexplained. The sample table lists more than 70,000 clones, approximately 91% of them with a count of one. Of the sample, roughly 3% is held by the ten largest clones. The sample here was peripheral blood mononuclear cells (PBMCs), taken before the second cycle of nivolumab. These receptors all stem from a human donor with classical Hodgkin lymphoma.

The chain is built from TRBV7-3 and TRBJ2-5; D ambiguous. V was clipped by 4 bases and J by 5 bases, with 11 bases between them. CDR1 and CDR2 (germline): SGHTA, FQGTGA. The CDR3 has 13 residues. CDR3 region: CASSSTGVETQYF. CDR3 coding DNA: TGTGCCAGCAGCTCCACGGGCGTTGAGACCCAGTACTTC.

J is TRBJ2-3 and V is TRBV6-6; 11 bases match TRBD2. Germline values: CDR1 MNHNY, CDR2 SVGAGI (reference sequence). The ends lost 7 bases at V and 3 bases at J; junction bases unmatched: 6. The CDR3 consists of 15 residues. This chain's CDR3 is CASTQRTSGTDTQYF. CDR3 coding DNA: TGTGCCAGCACCCAAAGGACTAGCGGGACAGATACGCAGTATTTT.

This chain uses TRBV27 with TRBJ1-2; D may be TRBD1 (6 bases). Germline V gene sequence: CDR1 MNHEY, CDR2 SMNVEV (reference sequence). The length of the CDR3 is 16 residues. Trimming removed 0 bases at V and 5 bases at J, with 16 bases between. The CDR3 protein is CASSLSWKGGGYGYTF. Written as DNA, the CDR3 is TGTGCCAGCAGTTTATCTTGGAAGGGGGGTGGGTATGGCTACACCTTC.

This clone was counted a single time. This sequence joins TRBV18 and TRBJ2-2, with D hard to call. CDR1 is KGHSH, CDR2 LQKENI, per germline. The length of the CDR3 is 14 residues. Trimming stripped 5 bases from V and 2 bases from J, with 9 bases between. DNA of the CDR3: TGTGCCAGCTCAGGGCAGACTAACACCGGGGAGCTGTTTTTT. Translation gives CASSGQTNTGELFF.

This clone has a single count. The chain combines TRBV9 with TRBJ1-4; 7 nucleotides line up with TRBD1. This CDR3 has 15 amino acids. From germline, CDR1 is SGDLS and CDR2 YYNGEE. V was pared by 3 bases and J by 5 bases, with 7 bases of the junction left unmatched. The CDR3 coding sequence is TGTGCCAGCAGCGCCGGGACAGCTCCAAATGAAAAACTGTTTTTT. It yields the protein CASSAGTAPNEKLFF.

This clone has just one count. The rearrangement links TRBV2 to TRBJ2-7; no clear D. From germline, CDR1 is SNHLY and CDR2 FYNNEI. V dropped 8 bases and J dropped 0 bases, with 11 bases sitting between them. The CDR3 extends over 13 amino acids. CDR3 bases: TGTGCCAGCGTAACTCTGAGCTCCTACGAGCAGTACTTC. Translating it yields CASVTLSSYEQYF.

The chain has TRBV5-1 and TRBJ2-1; 10 nucleotides line up with TRBD1. V lost 1 base, J lost 5 bases, and 6 bases stayed unmatched. CDR1 and CDR2 (germline): SGHRS, YFSETQ. The CDR3 extends over 16 amino acids. The CDR3: CASSLHGTGVDNEQFF. As DNA, the CDR3 is TGCGCCAGCAGCTTGCACGGGACAGGGGTGGACAATGAGCAGTTCTTC.

The genes are TRBV27 and TRBJ2-4; D ambiguous. This CDR3 has 13 amino acids. The V and J ends lost 2 bases and 9 bases respectively, with 11 bases between them. Germline CDR1 reads MNHEY; CDR2 reads SMNVEV (reference sequence). The CDR3 coding sequence is TGTGCCAGCAGTTTAGCCCGGCTCAGCATTCAGTACTTC. Its protein product is CASSLARLSIQYF.

The gene calls are TRBV27 and TRBJ2-3; D gene unclear. There are 16 residues in the CDR3. Trimming pared 1 base from V and 2 bases from J, leaving 13 bases between. The germline V gene encodes CDR1 MNHEY and CDR2 SMNVEV (reference sequence). The CDR3 coding sequence is TGTGCCAGCAGTTTATATGCCGGGTCGCACACAGATACGCAGTATTTT. Encoded protein: CASSLYAGSHTDTQYF.

This chain connects TRBV19 to TRBJ2-5; a possible D gene is TRBD1 (6 bases). This CDR3 has 14 residues. Trimming shortened V by 3 bases and J by 4 bases, and 12 bases separated the two germline ends. Per the germline V gene, CDR1 is LNHDA and CDR2 is SQIVND (reference sequence). The CDR3 reads CASSIMVGAETQYF. The CDR3 DNA is TGTGCCAGTAGTATTATGGTGGGGGCAGAGACCCAGTACTTC.

V gene TRBV5-1 combines with J gene TRBJ2-3; 8 nucleotides agree with TRBD2. The CDR3 is 17 amino acids. The germline V gene encodes CDR1 SGHRS and CDR2 YFSETQ. V was clipped by 4 bases and J by 0 bases; unmatched bases: 10. CDR3: CASSVAGGRTSTDTQYF. The CDR3 DNA is TGCGCCAGCAGCGTGGCGGGGGGAAGAACTAGCACAGATACGCAGTATTTT.

V gene TRBV28 combines with J gene TRBJ2-7; D not certain. V lost 4 bases, J lost 4 bases, and 23 bases lay in between. The CDR3 runs 17 residues. CDR1 is MDHEN and CDR2 is SYDVKM in the germline V gene. CDR3 coding DNA: TGTGCCAGCAGTTCTCCCTCTGAGGCAGGACGCCAGTACGAGCAGTACTTC. Its protein product is CASSSPSEAGRQYEQYF.

The CDR3 sequence: CASSFPNNEQFF. Written as DNA, the CDR3 is TGTGCCAGCAGTTTCCCAAACAATGAGCAGTTCTTC. V and J are TRBV27 and TRBJ2-1; D call uncertain. The CDR3 is 12 amino acids. Germline V gives CDR1 MNHEY, CDR2 SMNVEV (reference sequence). The V gene lost 3 bases and the J gene lost 5 bases, with 5 bases spanning the gap.

This chain uses TRBV5-6 with TRBJ1-5; D ambiguous. The germline gives CDR1 SGHDT, CDR2 YYEEEE. The CDR3 runs to 14 residues. Trimming shortened V by 3 bases and J by 3 bases, and 10 bases separated the two germline ends. The CDR3 nucleotides are TGTGCCAGCAGCTCTGGACCGCTCAATCAGCCCCAGCATTTT. It is translated as CASSSGPLNQPQHF.

The chain couples TRBV9 to TRBJ1-1; 8 positions agree with TRBD1. The CDR3 covers 15 residues. From germline, CDR1 is SGDLS and CDR2 YYNGEE. V was clipped by 3 bases and J by 1 base; unmatched bases: 5. CDR3 amino acids: CASSAGTGQNTEAFF. CDR3 nucleotides: TGTGCCAGCAGCGCCGGGACAGGACAGAACACTGAAGCTTTCTTT.

This chain uses TRBV5-6 with TRBJ2-7; 10 bases match TRBD1. Germline V gene lookup returns CDR1 SGHDT and CDR2 YYEEEE. V trimming: 1 base; J trimming: 6 bases; junction bases outside the gene matches: 7. The CDR3 sequence is 15 residues long. CDR3 in amino acids: CASSLRRTGGSEQYF. CDR3 DNA: TGTGCCAGCAGCTTGCGTAGGACAGGGGGTAGCGAGCAGTACTTC.

V is TRBV27 and J is TRBJ2-4; 8 nucleotides agree with TRBD2. Germline loops: CDR1 MNHEY, CDR2 SMNVEV (reference sequence). The CDR3 consists of 17 residues. V trimming: 5 bases; J trimming: 2 bases; junction bases outside the gene matches: 11. The CDR3 DNA reads TGTGCCAGCAGTATCACCCCGACTAGCGCCACCAAAAACATTCAGTACTTC. This translates into CASSITPTSATKNIQYF.

CDR3 in DNA: TGTGCCAGCGGGCTTCCGACCTCACAGGGATGGAGCACTGAAGCTTTCTTT. Translating it yields CASGLPTSQGWSTEAFF. The J gene is TRBJ1-1, the V gene TRBV27, with TRBD1 as a possible D gene (6 bases). The CDR3 runs to 17 residues. Between the trimmed V and J ends, which lost 8 bases and 4 bases, there was a span of 26 bases. Germline loops: CDR1 MNHEY, CDR2 SMNVEV (reference sequence).

The genes are TRBV27 and TRBJ2-2, with D maybe TRBD2 (6 bases). Trimming cost V 7 bases and J 4 bases, with 16 bases left between them. This CDR3 is built from 15 residues. Germline CDR1 is MNHEY and CDR2 is SMNVEV (reference sequence). The CDR3: CASTLEGGGTGELFF. The CDR3, as DNA: TGTGCCAGCACCTTGGAGGGTGGGGGCACCGGGGAGCTGTTTTTT.

This chain joins TRBV6-6 and TRBJ1-3, with TRBD1 matching over 8 bases. From germline, CDR1 is MNHNY and CDR2 SVGAGI (reference sequence). J was trimmed by 2 bases and V by 0 bases; bases with no gene match: 3. The CDR3 is made up of 16 amino acids. CDR3: CASSYSTGGTGNTIYF. DNA of the CDR3: TGTGCCAGCAGTTACTCCACAGGGGGGACTGGAAACACCATATATTTT.

The V call is TRBV30, the J call TRBJ1-5; D may be TRBD1 (5 bases). Looked up from germline, CDR1 is GTSNPN and CDR2 is SVGIG (reference sequence). The CDR3 covers 13 residues. The ends were cut back, 8 bases at V and 2 bases at J, with 13 bases in the middle. DNA for the CDR3: TGTGCCGGGGGACGGCTAGGCAATCAGCCCCAGCATTTT. Amino acid sequence: CAGGRLGNQPQHF. The whole variable domain, remainder taken from reference TRBV30 and TRBJ1-5, is SQTIHQWPATLVQPVGSPLSLECTVEGTSNPNLYWYRQAAGRGLQLLFYSVGIGQISSEVPQNLSASRPQDRQFILSSKKLLLSDSGFYLCAGGRLGNQPQHFGDGTRLSIL.

The V and J genes are TRBV6-5 and TRBJ2-3; no firm D call. The V end lost 4 bases, the J end lost 0 bases, and 8 bases lay between the germline ends. The CDR3 totals 14 residues. CDR1 is MNHEY and CDR2 is SVGAGI in the germline V gene. CDR3 protein: CASSLGTSTDTQYF. The CDR3 nucleotides are TGTGCCAGCAGTTTAGGCACTAGCACAGATACGCAGTATTTT.

The CDR3 loop is CAINSRDPGEQYF. The CDR3 DNA reads as TGTGCCATCAACTCCAGGGACCCGGGCGAGCAGTACTTC. The chain employs TRBV10-3 and TRBJ2-7, with D perhaps given as TRBD1 or TRBD2 (5 bases each). Trimming stripped 7 bases from V and 6 bases from J, with 16 bases between. The CDR3 has 13 residues. The germline gives CDR1 ENHRY, CDR2 SYGVKD.

J is TRBJ1-4 and V is TRBV4-1; possible D gene TRBD1, 5 bases. This CDR3 contains 15 residues. V lost 1 base and J lost 8, with 14 bases in between. In germline, CDR1 is MGHRA, CDR2 YSYEKL. The CDR3 protein is CASSQVREGREKLFF. In DNA, the CDR3 is TGCGCCAGCAGCCAAGTGCGGGAGGGGAGGGAAAAACTGTTTTTT.

This rearrangement joins TRBV15 to TRBJ2-6; the D gene is possibly TRBD2 (6 bases). Germline CDR1 is LNHNV and CDR2 is YYDKDF (reference sequence). This CDR3 region has 19 residues. V lost 0 bases and J lost 0, with 15 bases in between. In nucleotides, the CDR3 is TGTGCCACCAGCAGAGAGCGGAGGGAGGTCCTCTCTGGGGCCAACGTCCTGACTTTC. Translated, it gives CATSRERREVLSGANVLTF.

The rearrangement uses TRBV28 and TRBJ2-6; 8 nucleotides align to TRBD1. Trimming removed 8 bases from V and 0 bases from J; junction bases left unmatched: 12. The germline gives CDR1 MDHEN, CDR2 SYDVKM. The CDR3 spans 18 residues. As DNA, the CDR3 is TGTGCCAGCGTATCTCCGGGACAGGTACCCTCTGGGGCCAACGTCCTGACTTTC. Its protein is CASVSPGQVPSGANVLTF.

This chain connects TRBV29-1 to TRBJ2-5; D gene uncertain. V shed 7 bases and J shed 1 base, with 7 bases lying between them. The CDR3 has 11 residues. CDR1 SQVTM and CDR2 ANQGSEA come from the germline V gene. The CDR3 loop is CSGVFQETQYF. In nucleotides, the CDR3 is TGCAGCGGGGTTTTCCAAGAGACCCAGTACTTC.

The sample holds one count of this clone. This CDR3 reads CASSLVLGNINSGANVLTF. The CDR3 nucleotides read TGCGCCAGCAGCTTGGTTTTAGGTAATATCAACTCTGGGGCCAACGTCCTGACTTTC. The rearrangement links TRBV5-1 to TRBJ2-6; no clear D. The CDR3 has 19 residues. Between the trimmed V and J ends, which lost 0 bases and 0 bases, there was a span of 16 bases. Germline V lookup: CDR1 SGHRS, CDR2 YFSETQ.

The V and J genes are TRBV6-6 and TRBJ1-3, with D unresolved. The CDR3 has 15 residues. V was clipped by 4 bases and J by 0 bases, with 10 bases between them. The germline V gene has CDR1 MNHNY and CDR2 SVGAGI (reference sequence). The CDR3 loop is CASSFEALSGNTIYF. In nucleotides, the CDR3 is TGTGCCAGCAGTTTCGAGGCTCTCTCTGGAAACACCATATATTTT.

This chain links TRBV5-1 with TRBJ2-1; the match to TRBD2 covers 9 bases. This CDR3 has 15 amino acids. Per germline, CDR1 SGHRS and CDR2 YFSETQ. The J segment lost 3 bases and the V segment lost 0 bases, leaving 1 base of the junction unmatched. The CDR3 DNA follows: TGCGCCAGCAGCTTGGATAGCGGGAGCTACAATGAGCAGTTCTTC. Amino acids: CASSLDSGSYNEQFF.

This clone was detected once. This chain connects TRBV6-5 to TRBJ1-2, with D tentatively TRBD1 (5 bases). The germline gives CDR1 MNHEY, CDR2 SVGAGI. This CDR3 is built from 16 residues. Trimming shortened V by 0 bases and J by 4 bases, and 15 bases separated the two germline ends. CDR3 loop: CASSYSRDLLVYGYTF. For the CDR3, the DNA is TGTGCCAGCAGTTACTCCCGGGACCTCCTTGTCTATGGCTACACCTTC.

The chain joins TRBV5-4 to TRBJ2-7; D uncertain. CDR1 and CDR2 from the germline V gene are SGHNT and YYREEE (reference sequence). The CDR3 is 16 amino acids. V lost 4 bases and J lost 4, with 21 bases in between. The CDR3 loop is CASSRESGPTLYEQYF. For the CDR3, the DNA is TGTGCCAGCAGCCGAGAGAGTGGGCCCACCCTATACGAGCAGTACTTC.